One and the same sample provided the 10 T cell receptor beta chains below, sequenced in a study of T cell repertoires in cytomegalovirus infection. TCRdb fed the reads into MiXCR, producing one record per CDR3 protein. Of 250,000 to 300,000 distinct CDR3 sequences listed, approximately 22% are singletons. These receptors have no known antigen. Sequencing was performed on cultured PBMCs, taken from culture after CMV antigen stimulation. These receptors were taken from a human donor in good health (CMV status not recorded). Some clones in this sample may be carry-over from other donors' samples.

This clonotype was recorded many times. V and J are TRBV11-2 and TRBJ2-1; D is undetermined. V was cut by 1 base and J by 6 bases, with 22 bases left in between. Per germline, CDR1 SGHAT and CDR2 FQNNGV. The CDR3 length is 18 residues. CDR3 sequence: CASSLGEGPDPHVNEQFF. In DNA, the CDR3 is TGTGCCAGCAGCTTAGGGGAAGGGCCGGACCCCCACGTCAATGAGCAGTTCTTC.

This clonotype has at least ten counts. The chain couples TRBV11-2 to TRBJ2-5, with 9 bases identical to TRBD2. With 8 bases clipped from V and 5 bases from J, the junction kept 9 bases outside the gene matches. This CDR3 has 14 amino acids. Per the germline V gene, CDR1 is SGHAT and CDR2 is FQNNGV. This CDR3 reads CASREAGGGETQYF. The CDR3 DNA follows: TGTGCCAGCCGTGAAGCGGGAGGCGGGGAGACCCAGTACTTC.

This clonotype turned up a few times. V is TRBV29-1 and J is TRBJ2-5; D is unresolved. V was cut by 3 bases and J by 2 bases, with 7 bases left in between. CDR1 is SQVTM, CDR2 ANQGSEA, per germline. The CDR3 is made up of 12 amino acids. In DNA, the CDR3 is TGCAGCGTTGACGCCGGTCAAGAGACCCAGTACTTC. This encodes CSVDAGQETQYF.

The chain combines TRBV5-4 with TRBJ2-5, with D tentatively TRBD1 or TRBD2 (5 bases each). V was pared by 4 bases and J by 5 bases, with 18 bases between. Germline assignment: CDR1 SGHNT and CDR2 YYREEE (reference sequence). The CDR3 length is 15 residues. In nucleotides, the CDR3 is TGTGCCAGCAGCAACTCCCTTGGGGGTGGGGAGACCCAGTACTTC. Encoded protein: CASSNSLGGGETQYF.

This clonotype was counted only a few times. The rearrangement uses TRBV4-3 and TRBJ2-1; TRBD2 aligns across 13 bases. The V segment lost 1 base and the J segment 8 bases; nucleotides outside the gene matches: 2. Germline assignment: CDR1 LGHNA and CDR2 YSLEER. This CDR3 is 15 amino acids long. CDR3 sequence reads: CASSQGGLAGDEQFF. The CDR3 region has the DNA TGCGCCAGCAGCCAAGGTGGACTAGCGGGAGATGAGCAGTTCTTC.

This clonotype was detected many times. V usage is TRBV6-2 or TRBV6-3 and J usage is TRBJ2-1; possible D gene TRBD1, 5 bases. The V end was cut by 5 bases, the J end by 4 bases, with 12 bases between. This CDR3 has 14 amino acids. Germline assignment: CDR1 MNHEY and CDR2 SVGEGT. The CDR3 DNA reads TGTGCCAGCAGTAACGTCCAGGGATACAATGAGCAGTTCTTC. Its protein product is CASSNVQGYNEQFF.

This clonotype was counted only a few times. The V gene is TRBV18, the J gene TRBJ2-1; the match to TRBD2 covers 13 bases. The CDR3 spans 15 residues. The germline CDR1 and CDR2 sequences are KGHSH and LQKENI. With V trimmed by 3 bases and J by 5 bases, 1 base remained unmatched. CDR3: CASSPGLAGHNEQFF. The CDR3, as DNA: TGTGCCAGCTCACCGGGACTAGCGGGACACAATGAGCAGTTCTTC.

This clonotype showed up many times. The genes are TRBV7-2 and TRBJ2-1, with TRBD2 matching 13 bases. CDR1 and CDR2 from the germline V gene are SGHTA and FQGNSA. V lost 5 bases and J lost 9; bases outside the gene matches: 7. This CDR3 contains 15 residues. The CDR3 nucleotides are TGTGCCAGCAGCCGACTAGCGGGAGGCGGTAGTGAGCAGTTCTTC. Amino acids: CASSRLAGGGSEQFF.

The CDR3 DNA sequence: TGTGCCAGCAGCTTAGACAGAGACGATGAGCAGTTCTTC. Amino acid sequence: CASSLDRDDEQFF. The genes are TRBV6-6 and TRBJ2-1, with D possibly TRBD1 on 5 matching bases. Trimming pared 6 bases from V and 8 bases from J, leaving 14 bases between. Germline assignment: CDR1 MNHNY and CDR2 SVGAGI (reference sequence). This CDR3 is 13 amino acids long.

This clonotype was seen more than once but under ten times. The CDR3 coding sequence is TGTGCCACTTCAGGGACAGGGGGTAGGGGTGAGACCCAGTACTTC. Translation: CATSGTGGRGETQYF. The chain recombines TRBV6-1 with TRBJ2-5; 11 bases fit TRBD1. In germline, CDR1 is MNHNS, CDR2 SASEGT. CDR3 length: 15 amino acids. Trimming took 10 bases from V and 5 from J; bases not matched to a gene: 12.